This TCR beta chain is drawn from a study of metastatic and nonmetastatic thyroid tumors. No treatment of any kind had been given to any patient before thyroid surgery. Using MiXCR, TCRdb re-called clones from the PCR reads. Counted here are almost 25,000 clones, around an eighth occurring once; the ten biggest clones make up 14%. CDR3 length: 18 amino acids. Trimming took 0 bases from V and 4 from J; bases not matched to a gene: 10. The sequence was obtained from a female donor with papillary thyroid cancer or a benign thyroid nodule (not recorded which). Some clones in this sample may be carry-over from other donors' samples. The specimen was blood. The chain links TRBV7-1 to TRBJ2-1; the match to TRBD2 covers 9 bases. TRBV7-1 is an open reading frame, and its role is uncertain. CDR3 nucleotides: TGTGCCAGCAGCTCAGCGTGGGGCGGGAGGGCCCTGTACAATGAGCAGTTCTTC. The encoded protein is CASSSAWGGRALYNEQFF.